This T cell receptor beta chain was obtained from a study of CD8+CD57+ T cells in acquired aplastic anemia. About the study: Sorting CD4+ and CD8+ cells gave DNA averaging approximately 3 ug.

This clonotype showed up many times. Its antigen is undetermined. The study's findings and limits: Patients and controls turned out to have roughly 31 CD8+ CDR3 sequences in common.

The patients chosen for sequencing had shown expansion of CD8+CD57+ cells (detected by flow cytometry). Patients uniformly had severe acquired aplastic anemia. Patients were therapy-naive when their blood was sampled. Germline CDR1 is MNHEY and CDR2 is SVGAGI. The length of the CDR3 is 11 residues. V was pared by 5 bases and J by 6 bases, with 1 base of the junction left unmatched. Genomic DNA provided the template from which TCR beta VDJ and CDR3 profiles were obtained. One entry per CDR3 protein, called by TCRdb with MiXCR from the reads. The sample contains roughly 280,000 distinct CDR3 sequences, approximately 60% of which appear only once.

This clonotype originated in a human donor with aplastic anemia. This rearrangement joins TRBV6-5 to TRBJ2-7; 7 positions match TRBD1. The source material was sorted CD4+, CD8+, or CD8+CD57+ T cells (not recorded which) from PBMCs. DNA for the CDR3: TGTGCCAGCAGTAGACAGGGCGAGCAGTACTTC. Translation: CASSRQGEQYF.